What follows are 13 T cell receptor beta chains derived from one specimen sequenced in a study of CD8+CD57+ T cells in acquired aplastic anemia. Investigators profiled TCR beta VDJ and CDR3 from genomic DNA template. MiXCR, run by TCRdb on the reads, gives a single entry per CDR3 protein. The repertoire includes a few hundred thousand distinct CDR3 sequences, roughly 50% of them detected once, and about 20% sits in the top ten. Patients chosen for sequencing had CD8+CD57+ cells that had expanded, as shown by flow cytometry. The sample taken for sequencing was sorted CD4+, CD8+, or CD8+CD57+ T cells (not recorded which) from PBMCs. These receptors all come from a human donor with aplastic anemia.

This chain joins TRBV18 and TRBJ1-4; the match to TRBD1 covers 7 bases. V trimming: 3 bases; J trimming: 2 bases; junction bases outside the gene matches: 3. The CDR3 runs to 15 residues. Germline lookup yields CDR1 KGHSH and CDR2 LQKENI. The CDR3 sequence is CASSPQGGTNEKLFF. The DNA for the CDR3 is TGTGCCAGCTCACCGCAGGGGGGGACTAATGAAAAACTGTTTTTT.

With respect to this clonotype: A much larger clonotype is one base distant, so this may be a read error. The genes are TRBV30 and TRBJ2-3; maybe TRBD2 (6 bases). Deletions cut 1 base from V and 4 bases from J, with 6 bases between. Germline CDR1 GTSNPN, CDR2 SVGIG (reference sequence). The CDR3 extends over 12 amino acids. CDR3: CAWSGEADTQYF. In DNA form, the CDR3 reads TGTGCCTGGAGTGGGGAGGCAGATACGCAGTATTTT. The complete variable domain, with remaining parts taken from reference TRBV30 and TRBJ2-3, reads SQTIHQWPATLVQPVGSPLSLECTVEGTSNPNLYWYRQAAGRGLQLLFYSVGIGQISSEVPQNLSASRPQDRQFILSSKKLLLSDSGFYLCAWSGEADTQYFGPGTRLTVL.

Regarding this clonotype: A much larger clone lies one base from this, so it may be a read error. V is TRBV7-9 and J is TRBJ1-5; 8 bases align to TRBD1. V gave up 1 base and J gave up 2 bases; unmatched junction bases: 4. CDR1 SEHNR and CDR2 FQNEAQ come from the germline V gene (reference sequence). The length of the CDR3 is 16 residues. CDR3 sequence (DNA): TGTGCCAGCAGCTTAGGCAGGGGGCCTGGCAATCAGCCCCAGCATTTT. It is translated as CASSLGRGPGNQPQHF.

The rearrangement uses TRBV7-2 and TRBJ1-4; 9 bases are a match to TRBD1. Unmatched junction bases numbered 3, after V lost 2 bases and J lost 8 bases. Germline CDR1 and CDR2: SGHTA and FQGNSA. There are 14 residues in the CDR3. The CDR3 coding sequence is TGTGCCAGCAGCTTATTACAGGGGGCCGAAAAACTGTTTTTT. Translated: CASSLLQGAEKLFF.

With respect to this clonotype: A read error is possible here, since a much larger clone lies one base away. V is TRBV5-1 and J is TRBJ2-2; weak D call: TRBD1 (7 bases). The CDR3 extends over 15 amino acids. Germline assignment: CDR1 SGHRS and CDR2 YFSETQ. The CDR3 here is CASSLDRANTGGLFF. The CDR3 DNA sequence: TGCGCCAGCAGCTTAGACAGGGCGAACACCGGGGGGCTGTTTTTT.

This clonotype was seen once. Mismatch with germline at one junction end may stem from a read error. The chain has TRBV20-1 and TRBJ2-1; TRBD2 aligns across 9 bases. Germline values: CDR1 DFQATT, CDR2 SNEGSKA (reference sequence). CDR3 length: 12 amino acids. CDR3 sequence (DNA): TGCAGTGCCGCTGCGGGCGGGGGGGTACCGCTCTTC. Its protein is CSAAAGGGVPLF.

This clonotype was seen ten or more times. V usage is TRBV4-2 and J usage is TRBJ1-4; maybe TRBD1 (5 bases). The CDR3 loop spans 15 amino acids. Trimming stripped 6 bases from V and 0 bases from J, with 11 bases between. Germline V gene sequence: CDR1 LGHNA, CDR2 YNFKEQ. The CDR3 spells CASRIDRATNEKLFF. CDR3 bases: TGTGCCAGCAGAATCGACAGAGCAACTAATGAAAAACTGTTTTTT.

This clonotype was observed many times. V and J are TRBV15 and TRBJ1-1; TRBD1 might be the D (5 bases). The CDR3 totals 14 residues. V was trimmed by 1 base and J by 3 bases, leaving 9 bases between them. Per the germline V gene, CDR1 is LNHNV and CDR2 is YYDKDF (reference sequence). The CDR3 loop reads CATSRGRGDTEAFF. In DNA, the CDR3 is TGTGCCACCAGCAGAGGGCGGGGGGACACTGAAGCTTTCTTT.

Note on this clonotype: Since the CDR3 does not end with the conserved phenylalanine or tryptophan, this likely comes from a read error. The chain couples TRBV19 to TRBJ1-2, with D unresolved. CDR3 length: 14 amino acids. V lost 5 bases to trimming and J lost 4 bases, with 14 bases between them. Germline CDR1 and CDR2: LNHDA and SQIVND (reference sequence). CDR3 sequence (DNA): TGTGCCAGTAGTCTGATGAAGGGAGGCTATGGCTACACCGTC. Translation: CASSLMKGGYGYTV.

The CDR3 sequence: CASSDPADRAGEKLFF. The CDR3 DNA follows: TGTGCCAGCAGTGATCCCGCTGACAGGGCGGGTGAAAAACTGTTTTTT. This chain links TRBV25-1 with TRBJ1-4; 7 nucleotides match TRBD1. Trimming took 3 bases from V and 7 from J; bases not matched to a gene: 11. Germline loops: CDR1 MGHDK, CDR2 SYGVNS. The CDR3 extends over 16 amino acids.

In this sample, this clonotype turned up a few times. A much larger clone is a single base away; this may be a read error. CDR3 in DNA: TGTGCCGGTAGTCGTGGGACAGAGAACACTGAAGCTTTCTTT. Amino acid sequence: CAGSRGTENTEAFF. The chain combines TRBV19 with TRBJ1-1; TRBD1 agrees at 7 bases. The CDR3 runs to 14 residues. CDR1 is LNHDA, CDR2 SQIVND, per germline (reference sequence).

Turning to this clonotype: In this CDR3 the conserved last residue, phenylalanine or tryptophan, is missing, so a read error is likely. No DNA is shown, since the ends of the CDR3 on it are uncertain; the CDR3 is the one TCRdb lists. The chain joins TRBV6-1 to TRBJ1-2. 8 amino acids form the CDR3, both terminal residues included. CDR1 and CDR2 from the germline V gene are MNHNS and SASEGT. CDR3 loop: CASSEATL.

This rearrangement joins TRBV15 to TRBJ2-5; 12 bases are shared with TRBD2. Germline CDR1 LNHNV, CDR2 YYDKDF (reference sequence). V was pared by 6 bases and J by 4 bases, with 0 bases of the junction left unmatched. The CDR3 runs to 13 residues. The CDR3 spells CATRTSGGETQYF. In nucleotides, the CDR3 is TGTGCCACCAGGACTAGCGGGGGAGAGACCCAGTACTTC.